One sample yielded the 4 T cell receptor beta chains listed below, sequenced in a study of neurological immune-mediated disorders. TCRdb reprocessed the 5' RACE reads with MiXCR, giving one entry per CDR3 protein. The sample contains approximately 48,000 distinct CDR3 sequences, 16% of which appear only once. Sequenced material: PBMCs. Receptors originate from a man aged 55-75 years in good health.

Ten or more counts support this clonotype. This chain links TRBV12-3 or TRBV12-4 with TRBJ2-7, with 7 bases fitting TRBD1. With V trimmed by 1 base and J by 3 bases, 12 bases remained unmatched. This CDR3 is built from 17 residues. CDR3 amino acids: CASSLDSGRGSSYEQYF. CDR3 DNA sequence: TGTGCCAGCAGTTTAGACTCGGGCAGGGGGAGTAGCTACGAGCAGTACTTC.

The table lists this clonotype with many counts. V and J are TRBV12-3 or TRBV12-4 and TRBJ1-2; D not resolved. The CDR3 spans 13 residues. Trimming removed 8 bases from V and 2 bases from J, with 12 bases in between. CDR3 sequence: CASRRGGNYGYTF. CDR3 DNA sequence: TGTGCCAGCCGTAGAGGAGGAAACTATGGCTACACCTTC.

This chain connects TRBV18 to TRBJ1-1; TRBD1 agrees at 8 bases. The V segment lost 3 bases and the J segment 4 bases; nucleotides outside the gene matches: 7. The CDR3 length is 15 residues. From germline, CDR1 is KGHSH and CDR2 LQKENI. CDR3 sequence: CASSPWTGLSTEAFF. The DNA for the CDR3 is TGTGCCAGCTCACCTTGGACAGGGTTGAGCACTGAAGCTTTCTTT.

This clonotype was seen many times. The genes are TRBV5-1 and TRBJ2-2; 9 bases agree with TRBD2. Germline assignment: CDR1 SGHRS and CDR2 YFSETQ. After removal of 2 bases from V and 7 bases from J, the junction contained 9 bases not matched to a gene. The CDR3 spans 16 residues. CDR3 loop: CASSFLAGVDHGELFF. The CDR3, as DNA: TGCGCCAGCAGCTTTTTAGCGGGAGTGGATCACGGGGAGCTGTTTTTT.